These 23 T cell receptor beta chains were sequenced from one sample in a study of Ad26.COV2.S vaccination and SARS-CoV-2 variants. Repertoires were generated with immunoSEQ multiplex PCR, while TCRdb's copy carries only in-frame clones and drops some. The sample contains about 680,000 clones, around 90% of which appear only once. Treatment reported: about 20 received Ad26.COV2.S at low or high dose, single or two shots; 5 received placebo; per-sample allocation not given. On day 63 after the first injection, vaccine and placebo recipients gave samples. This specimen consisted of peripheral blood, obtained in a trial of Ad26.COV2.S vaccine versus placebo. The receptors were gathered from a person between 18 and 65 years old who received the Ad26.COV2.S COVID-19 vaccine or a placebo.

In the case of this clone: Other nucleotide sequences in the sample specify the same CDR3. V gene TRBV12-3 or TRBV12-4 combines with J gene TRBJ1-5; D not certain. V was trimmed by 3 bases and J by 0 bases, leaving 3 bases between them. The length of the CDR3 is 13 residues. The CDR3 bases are TGTGCCAGCAGTTTGGATAGCAATCAGCCCCAGCATTTT. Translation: CASSLDSNQPQHF.

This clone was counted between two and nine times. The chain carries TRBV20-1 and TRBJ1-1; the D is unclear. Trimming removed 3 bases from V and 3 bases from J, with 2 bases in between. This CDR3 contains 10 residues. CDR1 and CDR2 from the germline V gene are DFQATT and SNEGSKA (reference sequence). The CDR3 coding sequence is TGCAGTGCTAGTCACACTGAAGCTTTCTTT. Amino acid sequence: CSASHTEAFF.

CDR3 region: CSVEGQYTGELFF. The DNA for the CDR3 is TGCAGCGTTGAAGGACAGTACACCGGGGAGCTGTTTTTT. The chain is built from TRBV29-1 and TRBJ2-2; D may be TRBD1 (5 bases). The CDR3 totals 13 residues. Deletions cut 1 base from V and 3 bases from J, with 6 bases between. Germline V lookup: CDR1 SQVTM, CDR2 ANQGSEA.

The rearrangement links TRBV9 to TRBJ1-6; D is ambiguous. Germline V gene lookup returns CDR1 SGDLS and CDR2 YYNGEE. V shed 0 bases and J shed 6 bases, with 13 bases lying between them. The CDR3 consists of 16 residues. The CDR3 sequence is CASSVEAAASNSPLHF. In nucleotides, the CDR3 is TGTGCCAGCAGCGTAGAGGCGGCAGCTTCTAATTCACCCCTCCACTTT.

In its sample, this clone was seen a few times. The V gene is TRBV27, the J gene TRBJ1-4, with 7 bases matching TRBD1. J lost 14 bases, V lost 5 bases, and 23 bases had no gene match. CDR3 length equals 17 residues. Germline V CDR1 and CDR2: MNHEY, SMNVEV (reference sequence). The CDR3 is CASSDRDSPGRVVKLFF. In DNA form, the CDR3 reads TGTGCCAGCAGTGACCGGGACAGCCCTGGGAGGGTGGTAAAGCTGTTTTTT. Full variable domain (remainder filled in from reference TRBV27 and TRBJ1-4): EAQVTQNPRYLITVTGKKLTVTCSQNMNHEYMSWYRQDPGLGLRQIYYSMNVEVTDKGDVPEGYKVSRKEKRNFPLILESPSPNQTSLYFCASSDRDSPGRVVKLFFGSGTQLSVL.

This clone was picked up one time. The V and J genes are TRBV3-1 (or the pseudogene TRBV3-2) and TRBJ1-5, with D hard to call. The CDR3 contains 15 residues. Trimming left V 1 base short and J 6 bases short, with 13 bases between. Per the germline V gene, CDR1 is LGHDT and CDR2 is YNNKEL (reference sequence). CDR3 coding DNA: TGTGCCAGCAGCCAAGGTAGCGGGGTATCTCAGCCCCAGCATTTT. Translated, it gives CASSQGSGVSQPQHF.

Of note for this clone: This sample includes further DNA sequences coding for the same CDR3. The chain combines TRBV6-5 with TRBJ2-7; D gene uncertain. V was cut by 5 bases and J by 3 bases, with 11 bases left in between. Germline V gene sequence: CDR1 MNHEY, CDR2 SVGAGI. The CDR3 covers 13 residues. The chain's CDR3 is CASSHRANYEQYF. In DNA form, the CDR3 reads TGTGCCAGCAGTCACCGGGCCAACTACGAGCAGTACTTC.

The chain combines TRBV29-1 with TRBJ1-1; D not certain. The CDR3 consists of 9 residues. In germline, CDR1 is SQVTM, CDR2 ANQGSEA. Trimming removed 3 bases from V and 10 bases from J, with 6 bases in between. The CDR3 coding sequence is TGCAGCGTTGATAGGGTAGCTTTCTTT. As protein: CSVDRVAFF. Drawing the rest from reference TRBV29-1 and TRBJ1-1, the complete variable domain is SAVISQKPSRDICQRGTSLTIQCQVDSQVTMMFWYRQQPGQSLTLIATANQGSEATYESGFVIDKFPISRPNLTFSTLTVSNMSPEDSSIYLCSVDRVAFFGQGTRLTVV.

CDR3 sequence: CASSQYTDNEQFF. CDR3 DNA sequence: TGTGCCAGCTCACAATACACCGACAATGAGCAGTTCTTC. This rearrangement joins TRBV18 to TRBJ2-1; no clear D. The CDR3 is 13 amino acids. Trimming stripped 4 bases from V and 5 bases from J, with 9 bases between. Germline V gene data show CDR1 as KGHSH and CDR2 as LQKENI.

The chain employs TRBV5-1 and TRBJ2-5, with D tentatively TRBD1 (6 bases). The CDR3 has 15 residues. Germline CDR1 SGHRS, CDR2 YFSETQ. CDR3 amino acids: CASAPGGSFQETQYF. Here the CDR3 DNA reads TGCGCAAGCGCACCTGGGGGCTCCTTCCAAGAGACCCAGTACTTC.

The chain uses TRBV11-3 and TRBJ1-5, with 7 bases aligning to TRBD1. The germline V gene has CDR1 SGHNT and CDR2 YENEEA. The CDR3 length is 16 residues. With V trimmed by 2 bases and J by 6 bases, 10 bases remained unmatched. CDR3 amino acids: CASSLWSRGGGQPQHF. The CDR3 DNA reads TGTGCCAGCAGCTTATGGTCGAGAGGGGGCGGTCAGCCCCAGCATTTT.

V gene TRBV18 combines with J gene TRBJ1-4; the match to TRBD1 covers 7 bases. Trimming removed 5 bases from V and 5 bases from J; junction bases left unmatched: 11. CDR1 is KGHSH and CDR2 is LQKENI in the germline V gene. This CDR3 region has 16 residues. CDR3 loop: CASSSTGNKANEKLFF. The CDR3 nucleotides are TGTGCCAGCTCATCGACAGGGAACAAGGCCAATGAAAAACTGTTTTTT.

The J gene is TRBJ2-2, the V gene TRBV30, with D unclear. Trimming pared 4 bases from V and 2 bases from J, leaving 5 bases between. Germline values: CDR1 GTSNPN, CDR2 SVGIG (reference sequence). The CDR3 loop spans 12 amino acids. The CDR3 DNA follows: TGTGCCTGGACAGACAACACCGGGGAGCTGTTTTTT. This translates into CAWTDNTGELFF.

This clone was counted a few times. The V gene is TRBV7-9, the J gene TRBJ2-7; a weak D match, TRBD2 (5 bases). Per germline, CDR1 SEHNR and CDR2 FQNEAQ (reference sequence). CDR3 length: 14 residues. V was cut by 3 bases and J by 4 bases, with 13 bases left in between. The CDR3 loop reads CASSLLGDGYEQYF. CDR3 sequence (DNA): TGTGCCAGCAGCTTGTTGGGAGACGGATACGAGCAGTACTTC. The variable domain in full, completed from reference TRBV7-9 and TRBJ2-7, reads DTGVSQNPRHKITKRGQNVTFRCDPISEHNRLYWYRQTLGQGPEFLTYFQNEAQLEKSRLLSDRFSAERPKGSFSTLEIQRTEQGDSAMYLCASSLLGDGYEQYFGPGTRLTVT.

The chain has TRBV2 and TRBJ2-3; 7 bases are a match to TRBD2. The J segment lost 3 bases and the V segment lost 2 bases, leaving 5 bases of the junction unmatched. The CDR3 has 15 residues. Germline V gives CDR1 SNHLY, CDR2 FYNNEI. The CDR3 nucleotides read TGTGCCAGCAGTGAAAGCCTAGCGGAGACAGATACGCAGTATTTT. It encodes CASSESLAETDTQYF.

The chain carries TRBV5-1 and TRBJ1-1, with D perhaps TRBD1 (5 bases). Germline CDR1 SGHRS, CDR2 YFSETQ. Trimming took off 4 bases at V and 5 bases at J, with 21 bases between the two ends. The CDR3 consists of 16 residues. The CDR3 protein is CASSPSLGLGQTEAFF. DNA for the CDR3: TGCGCCAGCAGCCCCAGCTTGGGGCTGGGGCAGACTGAAGCTTTCTTT. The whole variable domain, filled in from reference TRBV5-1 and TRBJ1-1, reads KAGVTQTPRYLIKTRGQQVTLSCSPISGHRSVSWYQQTPGQGLQFLFEYFSETQRNKGNFPGRFSGRQFSNSRSEMNVSTLELGDSALYLCASSPSLGLGQTEAFFGQGTRLTVV.

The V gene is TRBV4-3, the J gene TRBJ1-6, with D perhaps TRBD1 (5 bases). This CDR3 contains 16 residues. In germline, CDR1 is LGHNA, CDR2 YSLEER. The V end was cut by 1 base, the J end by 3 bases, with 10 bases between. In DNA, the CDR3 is TGCGCCAGCAGCCAAGGCGGGGACCTCTATAATTCACCCCTCCACTTT. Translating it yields CASSQGGDLYNSPLHF.

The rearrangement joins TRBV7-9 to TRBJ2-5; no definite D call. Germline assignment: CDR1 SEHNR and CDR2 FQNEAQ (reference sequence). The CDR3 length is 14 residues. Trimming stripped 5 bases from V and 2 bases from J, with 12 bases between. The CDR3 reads CASSPRSSQETQYF. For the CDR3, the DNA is TGTGCCAGCAGCCCCCGTTCCAGTCAAGAGACCCAGTACTTC.

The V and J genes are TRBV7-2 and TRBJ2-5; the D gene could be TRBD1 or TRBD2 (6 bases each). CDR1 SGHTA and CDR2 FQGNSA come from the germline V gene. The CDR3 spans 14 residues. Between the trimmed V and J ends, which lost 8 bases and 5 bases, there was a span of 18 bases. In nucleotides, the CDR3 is TGTGCCAGCCGTGAGGGGGGCCTTGGGGAGACCCAGTACTTC. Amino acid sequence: CASREGGLGETQYF.

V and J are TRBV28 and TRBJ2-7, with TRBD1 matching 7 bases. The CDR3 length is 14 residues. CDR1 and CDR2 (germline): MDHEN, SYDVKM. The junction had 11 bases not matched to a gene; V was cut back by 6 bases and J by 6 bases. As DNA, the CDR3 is TGTGCCAGCAGCTCCCCCCCCCACAGGGGCGAGCAGTACTTC. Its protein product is CASSSPPHRGEQYF.

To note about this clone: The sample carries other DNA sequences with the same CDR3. CDR3 residues: CAWSVRYGYTF. CDR3 coding DNA: TGTGCCTGGAGTGTACGCTATGGCTACACCTTC. This rearrangement joins TRBV30 to TRBJ1-2; D uncertain. Trimming pared 0 bases from V and 4 bases from J, leaving 3 bases between. The germline V gene encodes CDR1 GTSNPN and CDR2 SVGIG (reference sequence). This CDR3 has 11 residues. Based on the CDR3 plus reference TRBV30 and TRBJ1-2, the full variable domain is SQTIHQWPATLVQPVGSPLSLECTVEGTSNPNLYWYRQAAGRGLQLLFYSVGIGQISSEVPQNLSASRPQDRQFILSSKKLLLSDSGFYLCAWSVRYGYTFGSGTRLTVV.

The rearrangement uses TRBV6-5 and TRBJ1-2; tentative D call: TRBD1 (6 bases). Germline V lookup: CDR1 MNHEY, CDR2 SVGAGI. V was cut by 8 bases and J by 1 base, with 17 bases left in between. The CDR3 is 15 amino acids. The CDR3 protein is CASHRTALSNYGYTF. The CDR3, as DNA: TGTGCCAGCCATAGGACAGCGCTGAGTAACTATGGCTACACCTTC.

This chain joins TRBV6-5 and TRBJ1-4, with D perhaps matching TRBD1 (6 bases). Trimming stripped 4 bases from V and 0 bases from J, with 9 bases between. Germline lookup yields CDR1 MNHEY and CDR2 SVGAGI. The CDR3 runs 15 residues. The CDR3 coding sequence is TGTGCCAGCAGTTCACGACAGGCAACTAATGAAAAACTGTTTTTT. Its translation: CASSSRQATNEKLFF.